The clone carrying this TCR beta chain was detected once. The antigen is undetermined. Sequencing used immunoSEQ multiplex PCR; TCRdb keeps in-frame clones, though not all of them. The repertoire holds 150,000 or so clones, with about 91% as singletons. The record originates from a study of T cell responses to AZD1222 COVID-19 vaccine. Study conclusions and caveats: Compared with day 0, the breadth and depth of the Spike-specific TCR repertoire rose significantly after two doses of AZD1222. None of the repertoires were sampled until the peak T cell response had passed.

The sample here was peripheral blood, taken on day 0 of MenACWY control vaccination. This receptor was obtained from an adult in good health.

CDR3 in amino acids: CASSIELAYEQYF. The CDR3 nucleotides read TGTGCCAGTAGTATAGAACTAGCCTACGAGCAGTACTTC. The V gene is TRBV19, the J gene TRBJ2-7, with a tentative D call TRBD2 (5 bases). The CDR3 consists of 13 residues. Trimming took off 0 bases at V and 2 bases at J, with 5 bases between the two ends. The V gene's germline CDR1 is LNHDA and CDR2 SQIVND (reference sequence).